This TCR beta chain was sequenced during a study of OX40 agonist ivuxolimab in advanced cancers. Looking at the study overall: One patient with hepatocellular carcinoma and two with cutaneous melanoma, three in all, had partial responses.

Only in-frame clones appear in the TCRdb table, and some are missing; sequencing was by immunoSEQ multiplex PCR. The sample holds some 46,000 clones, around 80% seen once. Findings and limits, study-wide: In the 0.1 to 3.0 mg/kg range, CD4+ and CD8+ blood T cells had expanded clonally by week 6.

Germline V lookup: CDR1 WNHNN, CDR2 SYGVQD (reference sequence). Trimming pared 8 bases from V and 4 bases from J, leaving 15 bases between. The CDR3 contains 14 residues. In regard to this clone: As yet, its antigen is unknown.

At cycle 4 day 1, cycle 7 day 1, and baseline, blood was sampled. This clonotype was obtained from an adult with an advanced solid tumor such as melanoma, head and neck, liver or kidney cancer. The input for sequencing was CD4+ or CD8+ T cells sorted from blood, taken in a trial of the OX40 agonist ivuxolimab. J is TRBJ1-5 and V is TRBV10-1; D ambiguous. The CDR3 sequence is CASSPAGDNQPQHF. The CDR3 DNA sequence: TGCGCCAGCTCGCCCGCCGGGGATAATCAGCCCCAGCATTTT.